These T cell receptor beta chains were read from a single sample in a study of cytotoxic CD8 clonotypes in ibrutinib-treated CLL. The protocol was immunoSEQ multiplex PCR, while the TCRdb copy is restricted to in-frame clones and leaves out a portion. The sample lists some 50,000 clones; around 70% were seen once. The specimen was PBMCs, collected after 12 months of ibrutinib treatment. The receptors were sampled from a human donor with chronic lymphocytic leukemia. The CDR3 runs from the conserved cysteine through the conserved F or W. D genes are given only for firm matches. Only part of the rows carry a size: once, few, many, or a class if the clone is expanded.

14	TRBV2	TRBJ1-3	-	-	CASRGRVSGNTIYF	TGTGCCAGCAGGGGAAGGGTCTCTGGAAACACCATATATTTT
14	TRBV18	TRBJ1-5	few	-	CASSGRSSNQPQHF	TGTGCCAGCTCAGGCAGGTCGAGCAATCAGCCCCAGCATTTT
14	TRBV2	TRBJ1-2	-	TRBD1	CASSRQGHNYGYTF	TGTGCCAGCAGCCGACAGGGACATAACTATGGCTACACCTTC
15	TRBV27	TRBJ2-5	-	TRBD2	CASSSLAGVMETQYF	TGTGCCAGCAGTTCCCTAGCGGGGGTGATGGAGACCCAGTACTTC
15	TRBV1	TRBJ2-5	-	-	CTSSQVGGVVETQYF	TGCACCAGCAGCCAAGTTGGGGGGGTCGTGGAGACCCAGTACTTC
16	TRBV6-6	TRBJ1-1	few	-	CASIRSLVGINTEAFF	TGTGCCAGCATACGATCTCTAGTGGGGATAAACACTGAAGCTTTCTTT
16	TRBV5-4	TRBJ1-1	-	-	CASTPSLRGGFTEAFF	TGTGCCAGCACCCCGAGCCTCAGGGGAGGTTTCACTGAAGCTTTCTTT
14	TRBV2	TRBJ2-2	-	TRBD1	CAGGQGVLTGELFF	TGTGCCGGAGGACAGGGGGTCCTCACCGGGGAGCTGTTTTTT
16	TRBV9	TRBJ2-7	few	TRBD2	CASSVGLAGPLHEQYF	TGTGCCAGCAGCGTAGGACTAGCGGGCCCATTGCACGAGCAGTACTTC
14	TRBV7-9	TRBJ2-1	-	TRBD2	CASSRGLAGNEQFF	TGTGCCAGCAGCCGGGGACTAGCGGGAAATGAGCAGTTCTTC
18	TRBV7-6	TRBJ2-6	-	TRBD2	CASSPVLAGGSGANVLTF	TGTGCCAGCAGCCCCGTACTAGCGGGGGGCTCTGGGGCCAACGTCCTGACTTTC
14	TRBV9	TRBJ2-1	-	-	CASSTHPGNDEQFF	TGTGCCAGCAGCACCCACCCAGGGAACGATGAGCAGTTCTTC
15	TRBV7-8	TRBJ2-7	once	-	CASSLAGRNSYEQYF	TGTGCCAGCAGCTTAGCGGGGAGGAATTCCTACGAGCAGTACTTC
16	TRBV15	TRBJ2-1	-	TRBD2	CATSRGTSGGYNEQFF	TGTGCCACCAGCAGAGGGACTAGCGGGGGGTACAATGAGCAGTTCTTC
16	TRBV6-5	TRBJ1-2	-	TRBD1	CASSYSIVGQGYGYTF	TGTGCCAGCAGTTACTCGATCGTAGGACAGGGCTATGGCTACACCTTC
15	TRBV7-2	TRBJ1-5	-	-	CASSLVFGGNQPQHF	TGTGCCAGCAGCTTAGTCTTCGGGGGGAATCAGCCCCAGCATTTT
17	TRBV11-2	TRBJ2-5	few	TRBD1	CASSPGQVARVGETQYF	TGTGCCAGCAGCCCGGGACAGGTAGCGAGGGTGGGAGAGACCCAGTACTTC
14	TRBV5-8	TRBJ1-6	few	-	CASSLRLGNSPLHF	TGTGCCAGCAGCTTACGGCTGGGCAATTCACCCCTCCACTTT
12	TRBV21-1	TRBJ1-5	few	-	CASSKENQPQHF	TGTGCCAGCAGCAAGGAGAATCAGCCCCAGCATTTT
11	TRBV20-1	TRBJ2-1	-	-	CSAPENNEQFF	TGCAGTGCTCCGGAAAACAATGAGCAGTTCTTC
18	TRBV7-9	TRBJ2-3	few	-	CASSLAGGLGRSTDTQYF	TGTGCCAGCAGCTTAGCCGGGGGTTTGGGGCGTAGCACAGATACGCAGTATTTT
18	TRBV4-1	TRBJ1-1	few	TRBD1	CASSQDPDDRGESTEAFF	TGCGCCAGCAGCCAAGACCCAGACGACAGGGGAGAATCCACTGAAGCTTTCTTT
14	TRBV5-1	TRBJ2-7	-	TRBD1	CASRKGDRAYEQYF	TGCGCCAGCAGAAAGGGGGACAGAGCCTACGAGCAGTACTTC
17	TRBV5-1	TRBJ1-3	-	-	CASSPNVVGGAGNTIYF	TGCGCCAGCAGCCCCAATGTAGTTGGAGGGGCTGGAAACACCATATATTTT
13	TRBV11-3	TRBJ1-4	once	-	CASSPDSGEKLFF	TGTGCCAGCAGCCCGGACAGTGGAGAAAAACTGTTTTTT
13	TRBV30	TRBJ2-2	-	-	CAWSVGFTGELFF	TGTGCCTGGAGTGTAGGCTTCACCGGGGAGCTGTTTTTT
14	TRBV9	TRBJ2-1	-	-	CASSEPGIYHEQFF	TGTGCCAGCAGCGAACCTGGGATCTATCATGAGCAGTTCTTC
15	TRBV2	TRBJ1-5	-	-	CASIGSRQFGEPQHF	TGTGCCAGCATCGGAAGTCGACAGTTCGGAGAGCCCCAGCATTTT
13	TRBV7-3	TRBJ1-6	once	-	CASSLSQITPLHF	TGTGCCAGCAGCTTATCCCAGATCACACCCCTCCACTTT
17	TRBV13	TRBJ2-1	-	TRBD2	CASSPPHGGGPYNEQFF	TGTGCCAGCAGCCCCCCTCACGGGGGGGGGCCTTACAATGAGCAGTTCTTC
15	TRBV5-1	TRBJ2-5	-	TRBD2	CASNTGTSGGETQYF	TGCGCCAGCAATACCGGGACTAGCGGGGGAGAGACCCAGTACTTC
15	TRBV28	TRBJ2-1	-	-	CASSLPPSSYNEQFF	TGTGCCAGCAGTTTGCCCCCCAGCTCCTACAATGAGCAGTTCTTC
15	TRBV11-2	TRBJ2-5	-	TRBD2	CASSFGLAGFGAQYF	TGTGCCAGCAGCTTCGGACTAGCGGGGTTCGGGGCCCAGTACTTC
13	TRBV6-5	TRBJ1-2	few	TRBD1	CASSYSGQGGYTF	TGTGCCAGCAGTTACTCTGGACAGGGTGGCTACACCTTC
16	TRBV15	TRBJ2-7	few	-	CATSREVDRLGSEQYF	TGTGCCACCAGCAGAGAAGTCGACAGGCTCGGTTCCGAGCAGTACTTC
16	TRBV5-1	TRBJ2-3	-	TRBD2	CASSLERGASTDTQYF	TGCGCCAGCAGCTTGGAGCGGGGGGCCTCCACAGATACGCAGTATTTT
14	TRBV18	TRBJ2-7	-	-	CASSPLVDTHEQYF	TGTGCCAGCTCACCTCTCGTAGACACCCACGAGCAGTACTTC
11	TRBV20-1	TRBJ2-7	-	-	CSAVRDYEQYF	TGCAGTGCGGTCAGGGACTACGAGCAGTACTTC
16	TRBV9	TRBJ2-5	-	TRBD2	CASGKTGTSVWETQYF	TGTGCCAGCGGAAAAACCGGGACTAGCGTTTGGGAGACCCAGTACTTC
15	TRBV7-2	TRBJ2-7	once	-	CASSLNWEGAYEQYF	TGTGCCAGCAGCTTGAACTGGGAAGGGGCCTACGAGCAGTACTTC
15	TRBV27	TRBJ1-2	-	TRBD1	CASVLARDRGPGYTF	TGTGCCAGCGTCCTTGCCCGGGACAGGGGGCCCGGCTACACCTTC
13	TRBV5-6	TRBJ1-3	few	-	CASSLYSGNTIYF	TGTGCCAGCAGCTTGTATTCCGGAAACACCATATATTTT
15	TRBV19	TRBJ1-1	-	TRBD1	CASIETGGMGTEAFF	TGTGCCAGTATCGAAACAGGGGGCATGGGCACTGAAGCTTTCTTT
13	TRBV5-6	TRBJ1-2	-	-	CASSQILDYGYTF	TGTGCCAGCAGCCAAATTCTGGACTATGGCTACACCTTC
13	TRBV29-1	TRBJ1-2	few	TRBD1	CSSRTGSNYGYTF	TGCAGCTCTAGGACAGGTTCGAACTATGGCTACACCTTC
12	TRBV29-1	TRBJ2-5	-	-	CSVVGVWETQYF	TGCAGCGTTGTAGGGGTTTGGGAGACCCAGTACTTC
15	TRBV28	TRBJ1-6	-	-	CASSSRDILNSPLHF	TGTGCCAGCAGCTCACGGGACATTCTTAATTCACCCCTCCACTTT
12	TRBV7-2	TRBJ1-4	-	-	CASSLVAEKLFF	TGTGCCAGCAGCTTAGTAGCTGAAAAACTGTTTTTT
15	TRBV7-2	TRBJ1-5	-	-	CASSLVWDLNQPQHF	TGTGCCAGCAGCTTAGTCTGGGACCTCAATCAGCCCCAGCATTTT
16	TRBV2	TRBJ1-5	-	-	CASSETPGPGGQPQHF	TGTGCCAGCAGTGAAACCCCGGGCCCCGGAGGCCAGCCCCAGCATTTT
15	TRBV6-1	TRBJ2-7	-	-	CASSVKGTSSYEQYF	TGTGCCAGCAGTGTAAAAGGAACTTCCTCCTACGAGCAGTACTTC
15	TRBV27	TRBJ1-1	-	-	CASSLVGRGNTEAFF	TGTGCCAGCAGTTTAGTGGGGAGGGGGAACACTGAAGCTTTCTTT
15	TRBV7-3	TRBJ2-3	-	-	CASSPAQAGTDTQYF	TGTGCCAGCAGCCCGGCGCAGGCGGGCACAGATACGCAGTATTTT
14	TRBV5-8	TRBJ1-1	-	-	CASSQQGLSTEAFF	TGTGCCAGCAGCCAACAGGGATTGAGCACTGAAGCTTTCTTT
15	TRBV10-3	TRBJ2-1	once	-	CAISESAGSYNEQFF	TGTGCCATCAGTGAATCCGCGGGGAGCTACAATGAGCAGTTCTTC
13	TRBV6-5	TRBJ2-7	-	-	CASSYSRTYEQYF	TGTGCCAGCAGTTACAGCAGGACCTACGAGCAGTACTTC
13	TRBV11-2	TRBJ1-6	-	-	CASSLGADSPLHF	TGTGCCAGCAGCTTAGGGGCCGATTCACCCCTCCACTTT
16	TRBV11-3	TRBJ1-2	-	TRBD1	CASSPLPPTGNYGYTF	TGTGCCAGCAGCCCGCTACCCCCGACAGGGAACTATGGCTACACCTTC
17	TRBV11-2	TRBJ2-7	-	-	CASSLDTYQGGSYEQYF	TGTGCCAGCAGCTTAGATACTTACCAGGGAGGTTCGTACGAGCAGTACTTC